The rows below give T cell receptor beta chains drawn from one sample of a study of OX40 agonist ivuxolimab in advanced cancers. Sequenced by immunoSEQ multiplex PCR; TCRdb stores in-frame clones only, minus some. This repertoire shows approximately 90,000 clones, roughly 89% found once; its top ten account for about 8.7%. Sequenced here: CD4+ or CD8+ T cells sorted from blood, sampled in a trial of the OX40 agonist ivuxolimab. These receptors originate from an adult with an advanced solid tumor such as melanoma, head and neck, liver or kidney cancer. Both conserved end residues are part of each CDR3. The D gene is left open where the match is weak. Size is stated for part of the rows, as once, few or many counts, or as a class when the clone is expanded.

v_gene	abundance	j_gene	d_gene	CDR3aa	CDR3nt
TRBV29-1	-	TRBJ2-3	TRBD1	CSVVSGQGSPDTQYF	TGCAGCGTTGTTTCAGGACAGGGATCTCCAGATACGCAGTATTTT
TRBV5-1	-	TRBJ1-1	TRBD1	CASRYSTGVIEAFF	TGCGCCAGCAGATATTCGACAGGGGTAATTGAAGCTTTCTTT
TRBV30	-	TRBJ1-1	-	CAWSQGSNTEAFF	TGTGCCTGGAGTCAAGGGTCGAACACTGAAGCTTTCTTT
TRBV6-5	-	TRBJ2-5	-	CASSLATVGETQYF	TGTGCCAGCAGCCTGGCGACGGTGGGAGAGACCCAGTACTTC
TRBV30	-	TRBJ2-1	-	CAWSPAPLNEQFF	TGTGCCTGGAGCCCGGCCCCACTCAATGAGCAGTTCTTC
TRBV25-1	once	TRBJ2-5	-	CASSRGETQYF	TGTGCCAGCAGTCGGGGGGAGACCCAGTACTTC
TRBV14	-	TRBJ1-2	TRBD1	CASSPRTGRVIYDYGYTF	TGTGCCAGCAGCCCTCGGACAGGGAGGGTAATTTATGACTATGGCTACACCTTC
TRBV18	-	TRBJ2-7	TRBD1	CASSPGQGADEQYF	TGTGCCAGCTCACCGGGACAGGGGGCGGACGAGCAGTACTTC
TRBV7-3	-	TRBJ2-6	-	CASSPAPAGANVLTF	TGTGCCAGCAGCCCCGCCCCGGCTGGGGCCAACGTCCTGACTTTC
TRBV6-1	-	TRBJ2-3	-	CASSWGAATDTQYF	TGTGCCAGCTCGTGGGGGGCGGCGACAGATACGCAGTATTTT